This T cell receptor (beta chain) was sequenced in a study of T cells in Graves' hyperthyroidism and ophthalmopathy. V lost 5 bases and J lost 1, with 12 bases in between. The germline V gene encodes CDR1 SGHRS and CDR2 YFSETQ. This CDR3 contains 14 residues. In its sample, this clonotype was seen many times. From RNA transcripts, TCR beta CDR3 regions were amplified. HTBI primers were the set used in a first-round RT-PCR of the TCR CDR3. TCRdb ran MiXCR on the multiplex PCR reads and lists one entry per CDR3 protein. The sample has around 380,000 distinct CDR3 sequences, roughly 14% seen once; the top ten hold less than 25%.

The V gene is TRBV5-1, the J gene TRBJ1-2; D unclear. Sequences were obtained from blood. The source of this sequence is a man aged 25-45 years with Graves' hyperthyroidism that later progressed to Graves' ophthalmopathy. In nucleotides, the CDR3 is TGCGCCAGCAGGGCCCTGGGCCGTAACTATGGCTACACCTTC. Its translation: CASRALGRNYGYTF.